The 21 T cell receptor beta chains given below trace back to one sample, sequenced in a study of cytomegalovirus exposure and HLA in healthy donors (dated by TCRdb to 2016 to 2017). The library was made by the immunoSEQ multiplex PCR assay. The multiplex PCR relied on a mix of 60 forward primers for TCR Vbeta segments and 13 reverse primers for TCR Jbeta segments. Drawn from immuneACCESS, this table holds only the in-frame rearrangements with V and J called that TCRdb kept. Clones are partly lost; checked studies trace under half to an unresolved V gene and leave the rest unexplained. In all, the sample holds about 130,000 clones, and roughly 88% of those were seen once. The top ten constitute just under 3% of the sample. The sequenced material came from PBMCs. The origin of the receptors is a woman aged 18-30 years in good health and CMV-seropositive.

This clone was seen a single time. This chain links TRBV5-1 with TRBJ1-2; weak D call: TRBD1 (6 bases). Trimming removed 5 bases at V and 7 bases at J, with 18 bases between. Germline V gene lookup returns CDR1 SGHRS and CDR2 YFSETQ. The CDR3 has 14 residues. The CDR3 here is CASRVDTGISGYTF. For the CDR3, the DNA is TGCGCCAGCAGGGTAGACACAGGGATCTCTGGCTACACCTTC.

This chain connects TRBV6-6 to TRBJ1-2, with D possibly matching TRBD1 (5 bases). Between the trimmed V and J ends, which lost 0 bases and 3 bases, there was a span of 14 bases. Germline V gives CDR1 MNHNY, CDR2 SVGAGI (reference sequence). The CDR3 runs to 16 residues. Written as DNA, the CDR3 is TGTGCCAGCAGTTACTCGAGGCAGGGCCCGGACTATGGCTACACCTTC. Amino acid sequence: CASSYSRQGPDYGYTF.

The gene calls are TRBV5-1 and TRBJ2-3; the D gene is possibly TRBD1 (6 bases). The V and J ends lost 0 bases and 1 base respectively, with 9 bases between them. The CDR3 has 15 amino acids. Germline lookup yields CDR1 SGHRS and CDR2 YFSETQ. The CDR3 coding sequence is TGCGCCAGCAGCTTGGTACAGGGCCGCACAGATACGCAGTATTTT. Protein sequence: CASSLVQGRTDTQYF.

The table lists this clone with a few counts. CDR3 sequence (DNA): TGTGCCAGCAGCTTTAGAGGGTCATCAATCTCCTACGAGCAGTACTTC. Translated, it gives CASSFRGSSISYEQYF. The chain couples TRBV5-6 to TRBJ2-7; the D gene is possibly TRBD2 (5 bases). CDR1 is SGHDT and CDR2 is YYEEEE in the germline V gene. Trimming cost V 2 bases and J 0 bases, with 15 bases left between them. This CDR3 has 16 residues.

V usage is TRBV6-5 and J usage is TRBJ1-6, with 8 bases identical to TRBD1. V was clipped by 3 bases and J by 9 bases; unmatched bases: 4. The germline gives CDR1 MNHEY, CDR2 SVGAGI. CDR3 length: 14 amino acids. The CDR3 loop reads CASSYKQGGSPLHF. The CDR3 region has the DNA TGTGCCAGCAGTTATAAACAGGGGGGTTCACCCCTCCACTTT.

This chain links TRBV27 with TRBJ2-1; D not certain. The CDR3 covers 16 residues. Germline V gives CDR1 MNHEY, CDR2 SMNVEV (reference sequence). V was clipped by 3 bases and J by 1 base, with 13 bases between them. CDR3 residues: CASSLVSGGSYNEQFF. The CDR3 DNA is TGTGCCAGCAGTTTGGTCTCGGGTGGGTCCTACAATGAGCAGTTCTTC.

The rearrangement joins TRBV27 to TRBJ1-1; D gene ambiguous. Trimming took off 2 bases at V and 1 base at J, with 8 bases between the two ends. Germline V CDR1 and CDR2: MNHEY, SMNVEV (reference sequence). The CDR3 is 14 amino acids. CDR3 amino acids: CASSLAVANTEAFF. CDR3 bases: TGTGCCAGCAGTTTAGCGGTGGCGAACACTGAAGCTTTCTTT.

The chain has TRBV5-6 and TRBJ2-5, with 13 bases fitting TRBD2. Trimming cost V 9 bases and J 5 bases; bases outside gene matches: 13. The V gene's germline CDR1 is SGHDT and CDR2 YYEEEE. CDR3 length: 16 amino acids. CDR3 DNA: TGTGCCACCTCAACTAGCGGGGGGGATTGGGCGGAGACCCAGTACTTC. Its translation: CATSTSGGDWAETQYF. Full variable domain (remainder filled in from reference TRBV5-6 and TRBJ2-5): DAGVTQSPTHLIKTRGQQVTLRCSPKSGHDTVSWYQQALGQGPQFIFQYYEEEERQRGNFPDRFSGHQFPNYSSELNVNALLLGDSALYLCATSTSGGDWAETQYFGPGTRLLVL.

The J gene is TRBJ2-7, the V gene TRBV5-6; a possible D gene is TRBD1 (6 bases). V was pared by 3 bases and J by 1 base, with 8 bases between. The CDR3 loop spans 13 amino acids. Per the germline V gene, CDR1 is SGHDT and CDR2 is YYEEEE. The chain's CDR3 is CASSYGQSYEQYF. The CDR3 region has the DNA TGTGCCAGCAGCTACGGACAGTCCTACGAGCAGTACTTC.

This rearrangement joins TRBV5-4 to TRBJ1-2; 12 bases fit TRBD1. V lost 4 bases to trimming and J lost 7 bases; unmatched junction nucleotides: 8. The germline V gene has CDR1 SGHNT and CDR2 YYREEE (reference sequence). The CDR3 extends over 15 amino acids. The CDR3 loop is CASSVGGTGGFGYTF. The CDR3 DNA is TGTGCCAGCAGCGTGGGAGGGACAGGGGGCTTTGGCTACACCTTC.

The V and J genes are TRBV25-1 and TRBJ2-3; D not resolved. This CDR3 comprises 13 residues. Trimming removed 6 bases at V and 5 bases at J, with 12 bases between. Germline V gene lookup returns CDR1 MGHDK and CDR2 SYGVNS. The CDR3 is CASSPPRGDTQYF. CDR3 bases: TGTGCCAGCAGCCCTCCGCGAGGAGATACGCAGTATTTT.

This chain uses TRBV6-1 with TRBJ2-1; the D gene is possibly TRBD1 (5 bases). Germline lookup yields CDR1 MNHNS and CDR2 SASEGT. V shed 4 bases and J shed 3 bases, with 7 bases lying between them. The CDR3 loop spans 13 amino acids. As DNA, the CDR3 is TGTGCCAGCAGTGTTGACAGCTACAATGAGCAGTTCTTC. Amino acid sequence: CASSVDSYNEQFF.

The chain has TRBV5-1 and TRBJ1-2; 7 bases are a match to TRBD1. Germline lookup yields CDR1 SGHRS and CDR2 YFSETQ. After removal of 0 bases from V and 2 bases from J, the junction contained 7 bases not matched to a gene. CDR3 length: 16 amino acids. The CDR3 sequence is CASSLGAGQLNYGYTF. The CDR3, as DNA: TGCGCCAGCAGCTTGGGGGCGGGACAGCTCAACTATGGCTACACCTTC.

This clone came up once. The chain uses TRBV5-5 and TRBJ2-7; 7 bases fit TRBD1. Germline V gene sequence: CDR1 SGHKS, CDR2 YYEKEE (reference sequence). This CDR3 spans 14 amino acids. V was pared by 1 base and J by 4 bases, with 5 bases of the junction left unmatched. The CDR3 nucleotides read TGTGCCAGCAGCTTGAGGACAGGAGCATACGAGCAGTACTTC. This gives the protein CASSLRTGAYEQYF.

This sequence joins TRBV14 and TRBJ1-1; D gene uncertain. This CDR3 comprises 15 residues. From germline, CDR1 is SGHDN and CDR2 FVKESK. Between the trimmed V and J ends, which lost 1 base and 4 bases, there was a span of 13 bases. As DNA, the CDR3 is TGTGCCAGCAGCCAAGTTCGTATCTCGGGCACTGAAGCTTTCTTT. This translates into CASSQVRISGTEAFF. Full variable domain (outside the CDR3, taken from reference TRBV14 and TRBJ1-1): EAGVTQFPSHSVIEKGQTVTLRCDPISGHDNLYWYRRVMGKEIKFLLHFVKESKQDESGMPNNRFLAERTGGTYSTLKVQPAELEDSGVYFCASSQVRISGTEAFFGQGTRLTVV.

Points on this clone: The sample has other DNA sequences that encode this CDR3 too. The CDR3 region is CASSLVRQLADEQYF. CDR3 nucleotide sequence: TGTGCCAGCAGCTTAGTCCGACAGCTGGCGGACGAGCAGTACTTC. J is TRBJ2-7 and V is TRBV11-2; weak D call: TRBD1 (5 bases). Deletions cut 1 base from V and 5 bases from J, with 15 bases between. The CDR3 spans 15 residues. Germline assignment: CDR1 SGHAT and CDR2 FQNNGV.

The chain carries TRBV21-1 and TRBJ2-2; the table gives TRBD2 as D, unverified against the DNA. TRBV21-1 is a pseudogene locus. This CDR3 spans 15 amino acids. The CDR3 loop is CASQSGPPPTGELFF. CDR3 sequence (DNA): TGTGCCAGCCAAAGCGGACCGCCCCCCACCGGGGAGCTGTTTTTT.

The chain carries TRBV27 and TRBJ1-1, with D perhaps matching TRBD1 (5 bases). From germline, CDR1 is MNHEY and CDR2 SMNVEV (reference sequence). Trimming took off 4 bases at V and 0 bases at J, with 9 bases between the two ends. The CDR3 consists of 14 residues. In DNA, the CDR3 is TGTGCCAGCAGTTGGCGGGGGGTGAACACTGAAGCTTTCTTT. Translated: CASSWRGVNTEAFF.

The chain is built from TRBV4-1 and TRBJ2-5; 9 nucleotides agree with TRBD1. TRBJ2-7 explains the end of the DNA better; the J call may be wrong. Germline V CDR1 and CDR2: MGHRA, YSYEKL. The length of the CDR3 is 16 residues. The CDR3 here is CASSQGQGGTLYEQYF. CDR3 DNA: TGCGCCAGCAGCCAGGGACAGGGCGGTACATTGTACGAGCAGTACTTC.

The chain has TRBV4-1 and TRBJ2-3; maybe TRBD2 (5 bases). CDR1 is MGHRA, CDR2 YSYEKL, per germline. Trimming cost V 5 bases and J 1 base, with 13 bases left between them. The CDR3 extends over 15 amino acids. The DNA of the CDR3 is TGCGCCAGCAGCACCCGGGATCTCGGCACAGATACGCAGTATTTT. This gives the protein CASSTRDLGTDTQYF.

The chain recombines TRBV7-9 with TRBJ1-5; the match to TRBD1 covers 10 bases. The junction had 4 bases not matched to a gene; V was cut back by 5 bases and J by 3 bases. The CDR3 loop spans 15 amino acids. Germline lookup yields CDR1 SEHNR and CDR2 FQNEAQ (reference sequence). DNA of the CDR3: TGTGCCAGCAGCGCCGGGACAGGGGACAATCAGCCCCAGCATTTT. As protein: CASSAGTGDNQPQHF.